This T cell receptor (beta chain) is drawn from a study of control samples from healthy donors and cancer patients. Germline loops: CDR1 SGHNT, CDR2 YYREEE (reference sequence). The CDR3 is 13 amino acids. Deletions cut 5 bases from V and 3 bases from J, with 12 bases between. Some clones are missing from TCRdb's copy, which holds only in-frame ones; the method was immunoSEQ multiplex PCR. This table has 50,000 to 55,000 clones, approximately 89% appearing once. The clonotype was recovered from a man in his forties with colorectal cancer. Source material: PBMCs. The chain carries TRBV5-4 and TRBJ2-7; D is undetermined. CDR3 sequence (DNA): TGTGCCAGCAGTCTTTTTTCAGACTACGAGCAGTACTTC. Residues: CASSLFSDYEQYF.